Included here is one TCR beta chain sequence, with context. Germline V gene sequence: CDR1 SEHNR, CDR2 FQNEAQ (reference sequence). Trimming removed 6 bases from V and 3 bases from J; junction bases left unmatched: 8. The CDR3 covers 15 residues. Using immunoSEQ multiplex PCR, the repertoire was profiled, and TCRdb retains in-frame clones only, with some absent. The profile shows roughly 150,000 clones, roughly 90% of them singletons. The sample belongs to a study of blood T cell repertoires in COVID-19. This TCR was recovered from a man aged 60-69 years with acute or convalescent COVID-19. Sequencing input: peripheral blood. This chain joins TRBV7-9 and TRBJ2-3, with 8 bases matching TRBD1. This CDR3 reads CASSRQGKETDTQYF. In DNA, the CDR3 is TGTGCCAGCAGTCGACAGGGGAAGGAGACAGATACGCAGTATTTT.